The rows below give T cell receptor beta chains drawn from one sample of a study of blood T cell repertoires in COVID-19. TCRdb's table, derived via immunoSEQ multiplex PCR, lists solely in-frame clones and lacks some. The sample has 300,000 to 350,000 clones, approximately 89% seen once; the top ten hold 2.5% to 4%. The sample was peripheral blood. The origin of the receptors is a woman aged 18-35 years who had recovered from COVID-19. Each CDR3 is given with its conserved first and last residue.

TRBJ1-1,TRBV9,CASSGGDSWNTEAFF
TRBJ2-1,TRBV29-1,CSVLSGIQREQFF
TRBJ1-2,TRBV7-9,CASSEDRGRGYTF
TRBJ2-1,TRBV14,CASSQLAGGPNEQFF
TRBJ2-1,TRBV11-2,CASSQGLAGEKLQQFF
TRBJ2-1,TRBV12-5,CASGLHSSYNEQFF
TRBJ1-1,TRBV11-2,CASSLGARVEAFF
TRBJ1-2,TRBV14,CASSQGDFRGYTF
TRBJ2-1,TRBV19,CASSSTGLALFNEQFF
TRBJ2-1,TRBV6-6,CASSSSSGNEQFF
TRBJ1-1,TRBV10-1,CASSESGGGTEAFF
TRBJ1-1,TRBV7-9,CASSEVDSRREAFF
TRBJ2-3,TRBV3-1/TRBV3-2,CASSTDHRGTDTQYF
TRBJ1-2,TRBV20-1,CSAPGYTF
TRBJ2-1,TRBV5-1,CASSAAGLADGWDEQFF
TRBJ1-5,TRBV19,CASSMSRGNQPQHF
TRBJ2-6,TRBV19,CASSISDSGANVLTF
TRBJ2-1,TRBV6-2/TRBV6-3,CASSYFPGTSGSYEQFF
TRBJ1-1,TRBV2,CARTGTGGVNTEAFF
TRBJ1-6,TRBV6-2/TRBV6-3,CASSYQGQGTSPLHF
TRBJ1-4,TRBV11-2,CASSPRGFTNEKLFF
TRBJ2-5,TRBV30,CAWSLVFGRTQETQYF
TRBJ1-2,TRBV7-2,CASSLNSGEYGYTF
TRBJ1-2,TRBV19,CASSLPTGSYGYTF